This TCR beta chain derives from a study of CD8 T cells in ankylosing spondylitis (dated by TCRdb to the late 2010s). Regarding the research as a whole: To find TCR variants linked to disease, the study profiled T cell receptor beta repertoires in ankylosing spondylitis patients and healthy donors. The whole study cohort included some 100 healthy donors and about two dozen ankylosing spondylitis patients. Samples of peripheral blood were taken, and for ankylosing spondylitis patients, synovial fluid was collected as well. Findings and caveats that apply to the study as a whole: Significant enrichment of the disease-linked clones was reported in matched synovial fluid samples from ankylosing spondylitis patients. Some motif variants had previously been reported in the synovial fluid and blood of reactive arthritis patients, which suggests shared mechanisms of disease initiation. Blood from ankylosing spondylitis patients appeared to be characterized by a TCR beta motif made up of seven or eight highly homologous amino acid variants. A CD8+ phenotype was shown by the disease-linked clones, which were found at relatively low frequencies in peripheral blood.

There are 15 amino acids in the CDR3, from cysteine to phenylalanine inclusive. Only the CDR3 portion is preserved as DNA: 45 bases, with reading frame beginning at the first base. The junction shows trimming of 1 base on V and 2 bases on J, and the gene matches do not reach 3 bases of it. CDR1 LGHNA and CDR2 YSLEER were looked up in the germline V gene. Sequencing was performed on an Illumina HiSeq 2500. TCR beta libraries were prepared by quantitative 5'-RACE with molecular barcodes. The authors' analysis ran thus. A new computational method, built on a probabilistic model of VDJ rearrangement, was used to identify disease-linked TCR variants. TCRdb redid the processing of the public reads, applying fastp at Q25 and MiXCR, and retained in-frame beta chains. Merged by CDR3 protein, the rows form single entries marked with the most common genes and DNA. Here the V and J calls rest on TCRdb's processing, not on the authors' analysis. A total of roughly 100,000 distinct CDR3 sequences appear in this sample, roughly 8.3% of them only once. Together, the top ten hold around 10% of the sample.

This clonotype occurred many times. Its antigen target is currently unknown. No clone much larger than this one lies a single base away; base qualities are absent. The receptor was derived from a male donor with ankylosing spondylitis or in good health (not recorded which). The V and J segments used are TRBV4-3 and TRBJ2-3, and 7 junctional nucleotides match TRBD2. The sequenced sample was blood, either unsorted or a sorted T cell fraction (not recorded which). CDR3 loop: CASSQAGGYTDTQYF. Here is the DNA: TGCGCCAGCAGCCAAGCGGGGGGATACACAGATACGCAGTATTTT.